What follows are 22 T cell receptor beta chains derived from one specimen sequenced in a study of cytomegalovirus exposure and HLA in healthy donors. The PCR was carried out with 60 Vbeta primers and 13 Jbeta primers. Generated by immunoSEQ multiplex PCR, the TCRdb table keeps only in-frame clones and is missing some. The table lists about 140,000 clones, approximately 82% of them singletons. Specimen: PBMCs. The receptors here all came from a woman aged 55-69 years in good health and CMV-seropositive.

The rearrangement uses TRBV4-3 and TRBJ1-5; TRBD1 matches at 7 bases. Germline V gene data show CDR1 as LGHNA and CDR2 as YSLEER. V lost 6 bases to trimming and J lost 0 bases; unmatched junction nucleotides: 5. This CDR3 region has 15 residues. The CDR3 bases are TGCGCCAGCAGTCGGGACAGTTATAGCAATCAGCCCCAGCATTTT. This translates into CASSRDSYSNQPQHF.

The CDR3 loop is CASSQVEDRAAASGELFF. The CDR3 DNA reads TGCGCCAGCAGCCAAGTGGAGGACAGGGCCGCGGCAAGCGGGGAGCTGTTTTTT. The chain is built from TRBV4-1 and TRBJ2-2, with 8 bases identical to TRBD1. J gave up 7 bases and V 1 base, and 14 bases lay outside the gene matches. The CDR3 consists of 18 residues. Germline loops: CDR1 MGHRA, CDR2 YSYEKL.

The gene calls are TRBV27 and TRBJ2-4; 9 nucleotides align to TRBD2. J gave up 3 bases and V 4 bases, and 10 bases lay outside the gene matches. CDR3 length equals 17 residues. Germline CDR1 MNHEY, CDR2 SMNVEV (reference sequence). CDR3 nucleotide sequence: TGTGCCAGCAGTTCGCTAGCGGGAAGGTCGGACAAAAACATTCAGTACTTC. Translating gives CASSSLAGRSDKNIQYF.

The chain combines TRBV19 with TRBJ1-2; no firm D call. Germline lookup yields CDR1 LNHDA and CDR2 SQIVND (reference sequence). CDR3 length: 13 amino acids. The ends were cut back, 5 bases at V and 7 bases at J, with 14 bases in the middle. The CDR3 DNA sequence: TGTGCCAGTAGTGACCCTATGGGAGGTGGCTACACCTTC. Protein product: CASSDPMGGGYTF.

V is TRBV4-2 and J is TRBJ2-1; D is possibly TRBD2 (6 bases). The CDR3 consists of 15 residues. V was shortened by 4 bases and J by 4 bases, with 14 bases between the two germline ends. Germline CDR1 reads LGHNA; CDR2 reads YNFKEQ. This CDR3 reads CASSPSSADYNEQFF. The CDR3 coding sequence is TGTGCCAGCAGCCCTTCTAGCGCGGATTACAATGAGCAGTTCTTC.

This chain links TRBV18 with TRBJ2-1; 7 bases align to TRBD2. J gave up 3 bases and V 3 bases, and 2 bases lay outside the gene matches. The germline gives CDR1 KGHSH, CDR2 LQKENI. This CDR3 is 14 amino acids long. The CDR3 region is CASSPPSGYNEQFF. DNA of the CDR3: TGTGCCAGCTCACCGCCTAGCGGCTACAATGAGCAGTTCTTC.

The sample holds one count of this clone. The chain couples TRBV18 to TRBJ1-2; tentative D call: TRBD1 (5 bases). CDR1 and CDR2 from the germline V gene are KGHSH and LQKENI. Trimming shortened V by 3 bases and J by 8 bases, and 13 bases separated the two germline ends. The CDR3 loop spans 13 amino acids. The CDR3, as DNA: TGTGCCAGCTCACCCGGGACTAATTCGGGCTACACCTTC. This codes for CASSPGTNSGYTF.

The rearrangement joins TRBV4-1 to TRBJ2-5; TRBD2 agrees at 10 bases. The V and J ends lost 4 bases and 1 base, in that order; junction bases with no gene match: 3. Germline lookup yields CDR1 MGHRA and CDR2 YSYEKL. The CDR3 is 15 amino acids. The DNA of the CDR3 is TGCGCCAGCAGCCTCACTAGCGGGGTCCAAGAGACCCAGTACTTC. Amino acids: CASSLTSGVQETQYF.

The chain's CDR3 is CASSWTSGGTQETQYF. DNA of the CDR3: TGTGCCAGCAGTTGGACTAGCGGGGGCACCCAAGAGACCCAGTACTTC. The J gene is TRBJ2-5, the V gene TRBV2, with TRBD2 matching over 13 bases. From germline, CDR1 is SNHLY and CDR2 FYNNEI. J was trimmed by 1 base and V by 5 bases; bases with no gene match: 4. CDR3 size: 16 residues.

The CDR3 loop reads CASSSTGVNTGELFF. The CDR3 bases are TGTGCCAGCAGCTCCACAGGGGTGAACACCGGGGAGCTGTTTTTT. The chain uses TRBV5-4 and TRBJ2-2; 7 nucleotides align to TRBD1. The V gene's germline CDR1 is SGHNT and CDR2 YYREEE (reference sequence). The CDR3 runs to 15 residues. With V trimmed by 3 bases and J by 1 base, 3 bases remained unmatched.

The J gene is TRBJ2-7, the V gene TRBV10-3, with 7 bases matching TRBD2. The germline CDR1 and CDR2 sequences are ENHRY and SYGVKD. This CDR3 comprises 13 residues. V dropped 5 bases and J dropped 5; count of bases not matched to a gene: 6. The DNA for the CDR3 is TGTGCCATCAGTCGGGGGGAGTACGACGAGCAGTACTTC. Residues: CAISRGEYDEQYF.

This chain joins TRBV4-3 and TRBJ2-1; D perhaps matches TRBD2 (5 bases). Deletions cut 0 bases from V and 2 bases from J, with 8 bases between. The CDR3 contains 15 residues. Per the germline V gene, CDR1 is LGHNA and CDR2 is YSLEER. The CDR3 coding sequence is TGCGCCAGCAGCCAAGATTCGGGAACCTACAATGAGCAGTTCTTC. Amino acid sequence: CASSQDSGTYNEQFF.

The genes are TRBV4-3 and TRBJ1-4, with 10 bases that match TRBD1. Losses at the gene ends were 4 bases for V and 6 bases for J; bases not matched to a gene: 8. This CDR3 spans 16 amino acids. Per the germline V gene, CDR1 is LGHNA and CDR2 is YSLEER. CDR3 region: CASSPAGTGVHEKLFF. The CDR3 DNA sequence: TGCGCCAGCAGCCCGGCCGGGACAGGGGTGCATGAAAAACTGTTTTTT.

The gene calls are TRBV19 and TRBJ2-3, with 8 bases lining up with TRBD2. The ends lost 1 base at V and 4 bases at J; junction bases unmatched: 4. The CDR3 has 15 amino acids. Germline loops: CDR1 LNHDA, CDR2 SQIVND (reference sequence). The CDR3 DNA is TGTGCCAGTAGTATAGGTCTAGCGGGTTCAGATACGCAGTATTTT. Translation: CASSIGLAGSDTQYF.

V is TRBV11-2 and J is TRBJ2-7, with 10 positions matching TRBD2. The germline gives CDR1 SGHAT, CDR2 FQNNGV. The V segment lost 2 bases and the J segment 2 bases; nucleotides outside the gene matches: 6. CDR3 length equals 16 residues. DNA for the CDR3: TGTGCCAGCAGCTTACCTCATAGCGGGAGGACCTACGAGCAGTACTTC. Its translation is CASSLPHSGRTYEQYF.

The chain recombines TRBV21-1 with TRBJ2-1; TRBD1 is the table's D call and was not checked against the DNA. TRBV21-1 is classified as a pseudogene. The CDR3 runs to 13 residues. This chain's CDR3 is CASSLRDSNEQFF. CDR3 in DNA: TGTGCCAGCAGCCTACGAGACAGCAATGAGCAGTTCTTC.

The count of this clone is one. J is TRBJ2-2 and V is TRBV11-3; TRBD1 is a possible D gene (5 bases). The CDR3 spans 15 residues. Trimming removed 0 bases from V and 5 bases from J, with 10 bases in between. The germline V gene encodes CDR1 SGHNT and CDR2 YENEEA. In DNA form, the CDR3 reads TGTGCCAGCAGCTTAGACCAAAAGGGGACCGGGGAGCTGTTTTTT. It specifies CASSLDQKGTGELFF.

This clone was seen a handful of times. The V and J genes are TRBV5-6 and TRBJ1-2; no clear D. The V and J ends lost 2 bases and 1 base respectively, with 12 bases between them. CDR1 SGHDT and CDR2 YYEEEE come from the germline V gene. The length of the CDR3 is 15 residues. DNA for the CDR3: TGTGCCAGCAGCTTAGAAACCGGGTATAACTATGGCTACACCTTC. Protein product: CASSLETGYNYGYTF. The variable domain in full, with the rest retrieved from reference TRBV5-6 and TRBJ1-2, is DAGVTQSPTHLIKTRGQQVTLRCSPKSGHDTVSWYQQALGQGPQFIFQYYEEEERQRGNFPDRFSGHQFPNYSSELNVNALLLGDSALYLCASSLETGYNYGYTFGSGTRLTVV.

This clone showed up just a few times. This sequence joins TRBV19 and TRBJ2-5; D might be TRBD2 (5 bases). V gave up 0 bases and J gave up 5 bases, with 7 bases separating them. Germline V gives CDR1 LNHDA, CDR2 SQIVND (reference sequence). The CDR3 runs 13 residues. For the CDR3, the DNA is TGTGCCAGTAGTATAGAACTAGGGGAGACCCAGTACTTC. Amino acid sequence: CASSIELGETQYF.

The J gene is TRBJ1-2, the V gene TRBV9, with D possibly TRBD1 on 6 matching bases. Germline-derived CDR1 and CDR2 are SGDLS and YYNGEE. V lost 4 bases and J 4 bases, leaving 17 bases between the germline ends. This CDR3 contains 15 residues. CDR3 residues: CASSPTGLGGYGYTF. As DNA, the CDR3 is TGTGCCAGCAGCCCCACAGGGTTGGGTGGCTATGGCTACACCTTC.

The chain recombines TRBV7-6 with TRBJ2-3; 8 nucleotides align to TRBD1. The CDR3 is made up of 16 amino acids. V shed 1 base, J shed 6 bases, and the junction held 9 bases outside the gene matches. The germline V gene encodes CDR1 SGHVS and CDR2 FNYEAQ. The CDR3 DNA reads TGTGCCAGCAGCTTAGTCCCGGGGACAGGAATGGATACGCAGTATTTT. This translates into CASSLVPGTGMDTQYF.

The CDR3 DNA reads TGCAGCGCCCTAACAGTCGTCGACCACTACGAGCAGTACTTC. It is translated as CSALTVVDHYEQYF. The chain is built from TRBV29-1 and TRBJ2-7; D call uncertain. Deletions cut 7 bases from V and 3 bases from J, with 19 bases between. The CDR3 runs to 14 residues. The germline V gene encodes CDR1 SQVTM and CDR2 ANQGSEA.